These T cell receptor beta chains were read from a single sample in a study of Graves' ophthalmopathy and Graves' hyperthyroidism. TCRdb itself ran the multiplex PCR reads through MiXCR, one entry per CDR3 protein. The table shows hundreds of thousands of distinct CDR3 sequences, with over 40% occurring only once. The sample consisted of peripheral blood. The origin of the receptors is an adult man with Graves' ophthalmopathy. Both conserved end residues are part of each CDR3. Each record gives: D gene, V gene, clone size, J gene, CDR3 DNA, CDR3 protein. A D gene is named only where the DNA matches it firmly. Some rows mark clone size as missing; the rest say once, few, many or name a class of expanded clone.

d_gene: -
v_gene: TRBV25-1
abundance: -
j_gene: TRBJ2-7
CDR3nt: TGTGCCAGCAGCTTAGGCCATTCATACGGGCAGTACTTC
CDR3aa: CASSLGHSYGQYF

d_gene: -
v_gene: TRBV24-1
abundance: -
j_gene: TRBJ1-1
CDR3nt: TGTGCCAGCCATAACGTGGGCACTGAAGCTTTCTTT
CDR3aa: CASHNVGTEAFF

d_gene: TRBD1
v_gene: TRBV7-2
abundance: -
j_gene: TRBJ1-4
CDR3nt: TGTGCCAGCAGCCAAAATACCCCCGGGACAGGCTTTAATGAAAAACTGTTTTTT
CDR3aa: CASSQNTPGTGFNEKLFF

d_gene: -
v_gene: TRBV27
abundance: -
j_gene: TRBJ2-2
CDR3nt: TGTGCCAGCAGTCAGGGACGGCCGGACTACAACACCGGGGAGCTGTTTTTT
CDR3aa: CASSQGRPDYNTGELFF

d_gene: -
v_gene: TRBV29-1
abundance: -
j_gene: TRBJ2-3
CDR3nt: TGCAGCATCTTGGGTGGGGCAGATACGCAGTATTTT
CDR3aa: CSILGGADTQYF

d_gene: -
v_gene: TRBV25-1
abundance: -
j_gene: TRBJ2-2
CDR3nt: TGTGCCTTACCGGGACTCTACACCGGGGAGCTGTTTTTT
CDR3aa: CALPGLYTGELFF

d_gene: -
v_gene: TRBV29-1
abundance: -
j_gene: TRBJ1-4
CDR3nt: TGCAGCGCTAAGGGGACGGGGGAACTGTTTTTT
CDR3aa: CSAKGTGELFF

d_gene: TRBD1
v_gene: TRBV2
abundance: -
j_gene: TRBJ1-1
CDR3nt: TGTGCCAGCAGTGAATCCCCGGGACAGGGGACAACTGAAGCTTTCTTT
CDR3aa: CASSESPGQGTTEAFF

d_gene: -
v_gene: TRBV12-5
abundance: -
j_gene: TRBJ2-7
CDR3nt: TGTGCTAGTGGTTTCAACATTGCGAGCTCCTACGAGCAGTACTTC
CDR3aa: CASGFNIASSYEQYF

d_gene: -
v_gene: TRBV10-3
abundance: many
j_gene: TRBJ1-2
CDR3nt: TGTGCCATCAGTGAGGGACAAGCTGGCTACACCTTC
CDR3aa: CAISEGQAGYTF

d_gene: -
v_gene: TRBV6-6
abundance: many
j_gene: TRBJ2-7
CDR3nt: TGTGCCAGCGGCGTTGCAGTTTACGAGCAGTACTTC
CDR3aa: CASGVAVYEQYF